A selection of T cell receptor beta chains follows, all from one sample in a study of T cells in localized non-small cell lung cancer. Using immunoSEQ multiplex PCR, the repertoire was profiled, and TCRdb retains in-frame clones only, with some absent. Of tens of thousands of clones in the sample, about 81% are singletons; the top ten hold approximately 2.4%. Source: peripheral blood, taken before any cancer treatment. These receptors were obtained from a man aged 35 to 70 with stage I lung adenocarcinoma. The CDR3 runs from the conserved cysteine through the conserved F or W. The D gene is left open where the match is weak. Clone size is stated in some rows and not others, as once, few, many or a class when expanded.

j_call: TRBJ2-1; d_call: .; v_call: TRBV7-6; clone_size: .; cdr3_nt: TGTGCCAGCAGCCCTCAAAGCGCCGGGACATACACCACCAATGAGCAGTTCTTC; cdr3_aa: CASSPQSAGTYTTNEQFF
j_call: TRBJ1-1; d_call: .; v_call: TRBV2; clone_size: .; cdr3_nt: TGTGCCAGCAGTGAGGTCTCTCTGAACACTGAAGCTTTCTTT; cdr3_aa: CASSEVSLNTEAFF
j_call: TRBJ2-1; d_call: .; v_call: TRBV21-1; clone_size: .; cdr3_nt: TGTGCCAGCAGAATTGGTCTAGCTCACCATTCCGACAATGAGCAGTTCTTC; cdr3_aa: CASRIGLAHHSDNEQFF
j_call: TRBJ2-7; d_call: .; v_call: TRBV5-6; clone_size: once; cdr3_nt: TGTGCCAGCAGCGCTACAGGGAGCCTTTCCTACGAGCAGTACTTC; cdr3_aa: CASSATGSLSYEQYF
j_call: TRBJ2-7; d_call: .; v_call: TRBV5-1; clone_size: .; cdr3_nt: TGCGCCAGCAGCTTGGAGAGGGACGGGACCTACGAGCAGTACTTC; cdr3_aa: CASSLERDGTYEQYF
j_call: TRBJ1-1; d_call: TRBD1; v_call: TRBV6-5; clone_size: .; cdr3_nt: TGTGCCAGCAGTTACCTTGAGACAGGGTATGAAGCTTTCTTT; cdr3_aa: CASSYLETGYEAFF
j_call: TRBJ1-1; d_call: TRBD1; v_call: TRBV5-5; clone_size: .; cdr3_nt: TGTGCCAGCAGCCTGGGACAGGGAATGGACACTGAAGCTTTCTTT; cdr3_aa: CASSLGQGMDTEAFF
j_call: TRBJ2-5; d_call: TRBD1; v_call: TRBV5-1; clone_size: .; cdr3_nt: TGCGCCAGCAGCGCGACCGGGACAGGAAGGGAGACCCAGTACTTC; cdr3_aa: CASSATGTGRETQYF
j_call: TRBJ2-2; d_call: .; v_call: TRBV7-7; clone_size: .; cdr3_nt: TGTGCCAGCAGCGTTTCAGGGAACACCGGGGAGCTGTTTTTT; cdr3_aa: CASSVSGNTGELFF
j_call: TRBJ2-7; d_call: .; v_call: TRBV27; clone_size: .; cdr3_nt: TGTGCCAGCAGTTTAGCTCCCGGGTCAGGCTCCTACGAGCAGTACTTC; cdr3_aa: CASSLAPGSGSYEQYF
j_call: TRBJ2-5; d_call: .; v_call: TRBV5-1; clone_size: .; cdr3_nt: TGCGCCAGCAGCTTGGTCGGGGGCGAAGAGACCCAGTACTTC; cdr3_aa: CASSLVGGEETQYF
j_call: TRBJ1-6; d_call: TRBD1; v_call: TRBV5-1; clone_size: .; cdr3_nt: TGCGCCAGCCAACGGGACAGGAGTAATTCACCCCTCCACTTT; cdr3_aa: CASQRDRSNSPLHF
j_call: TRBJ2-1; d_call: .; v_call: TRBV5-1; clone_size: .; cdr3_nt: TGCGCCAGCAGCTTGGACGGCTCCTACAATGAGCAGTTCTTC; cdr3_aa: CASSLDGSYNEQFF
j_call: TRBJ2-7; d_call: .; v_call: TRBV4-2; clone_size: .; cdr3_nt: TGTGCCAGCAGCCAAGATTGGTTCAGAGGCTACGAGCAGTACTTC; cdr3_aa: CASSQDWFRGYEQYF
j_call: TRBJ2-4; d_call: TRBD2; v_call: TRBV9; clone_size: .; cdr3_nt: TGTGCCAGCAGCGTAACTAGCGGGACAAACATTCAGTACTTC; cdr3_aa: CASSVTSGTNIQYF
j_call: TRBJ2-1; d_call: .; v_call: TRBV9; clone_size: .; cdr3_nt: TGTGCCAGCAGCGTAGGGCCCGGGGGCGCCTCCTACAATGAGCAGTTCTTC; cdr3_aa: CASSVGPGGASYNEQFF
j_call: TRBJ1-1; d_call: .; v_call: TRBV9; clone_size: .; cdr3_nt: TGTGCCAGCAGCGTAGGGCCGGGGGGCGCCACTGAAGCTTTCTTT; cdr3_aa: CASSVGPGGATEAFF
j_call: TRBJ2-5; d_call: .; v_call: TRBV28; clone_size: few; cdr3_nt: TGTGCCAGCTACGATAGTATCCAAGAGACCCAGTACTTC; cdr3_aa: CASYDSIQETQYF
j_call: TRBJ2-1; d_call: TRBD2; v_call: TRBV5-1; clone_size: .; cdr3_nt: TGCGCCAGCACATCACGGGGACTAGGAACCAATGAGCAGTTCTTC; cdr3_aa: CASTSRGLGTNEQFF
j_call: TRBJ1-6; d_call: .; v_call: TRBV7-8; clone_size: .; cdr3_nt: TGTGCCAGCAGCTTAGGACGGAGGGCCTCACCCCTCCACTTT; cdr3_aa: CASSLGRRASPLHF
j_call: TRBJ2-2; d_call: .; v_call: TRBV5-1; clone_size: .; cdr3_nt: TGCGCCAGCAGCTTGGGGGCTAGCATTCTCGGGGAGCTGTTTTTT; cdr3_aa: CASSLGASILGELFF
j_call: TRBJ2-3; d_call: TRBD1; v_call: TRBV9; clone_size: .; cdr3_nt: TGTGCCAGCAGCGTAGCACCTCGGACAGGAGGCACAGATACGCAGTATTTT; cdr3_aa: CASSVAPRTGGTDTQYF
j_call: TRBJ2-1; d_call: .; v_call: TRBV19; clone_size: once; cdr3_nt: TGTGCCAGTAGCCCCCGGGGGCCGGTTCTCAATGAGCAGTTCTTC; cdr3_aa: CASSPRGPVLNEQFF
j_call: TRBJ1-2; d_call: .; v_call: TRBV5-6; clone_size: .; cdr3_nt: TGTGCCAGCAGCTCCGGGATGCACTATGGCTACACCTTC; cdr3_aa: CASSSGMHYGYTF
j_call: TRBJ2-7; d_call: .; v_call: TRBV6-6; clone_size: once; cdr3_nt: TGTGCCAGCAGTTACGTAGGGGGGACCTACGAGCAGTACTTC; cdr3_aa: CASSYVGGTYEQYF
j_call: TRBJ2-7; d_call: .; v_call: TRBV7-8; clone_size: once; cdr3_nt: TGTGCCAGCAGCTTAGCGCAACCCCCCTACGAGCAGTACTTC; cdr3_aa: CASSLAQPPYEQYF
j_call: TRBJ2-2; d_call: .; v_call: TRBV6-4; clone_size: .; cdr3_nt: TGTGCCAGCAGTATGGAGAACACCGGGGAGCTGTTTTTT; cdr3_aa: CASSMENTGELFF
j_call: TRBJ2-2; d_call: .; v_call: TRBV29-1; clone_size: .; cdr3_nt: TGCAGCGTTCGGGTAGCGGTCTTGGACGGGGAGCTGTTTTTT; cdr3_aa: CSVRVAVLDGELFF